This TCR beta chain is from a study of blood T cells in healthy people across ages. With respect to this clonotype: The antigen is not known.

Peripheral blood, about 9.3 milliliters per donor, was collected. The authors ran a second PCR of about 7 to 11 cycles using a sample-barcoded 5' primer and a J-beta primer mix. TCRdb reprocessed the 5' RACE reads via MiXCR and lists one record per CDR3 protein. The table records about 1.7 million distinct CDR3 sequences, roughly 30% of them present only once. The CDR3 runs to 15 residues. V lost 6 bases and J lost 7, with 22 bases in between. Germline V gene data show CDR1 as SGHDT and CDR2 as YYEEEE. Study results and limitations: Older individuals had lower TCR beta diversity per million T cells (the decline was roughly linear). Fewer expanded clones and more diversity marked long-lived versus aged donors.

Specimen: blood. This sequence was found in a woman in her 30s in good health. This chain links TRBV5-6 with TRBJ2-5, with a tentative D call TRBD2 (6 bases). Written as DNA, the CDR3 is TGTGCCAGCAAGTTGAACGGGGGAGCGAGGGGGACCCAGTACTTC. Translation gives CASKLNGGARGTQYF.